Each of the 3 T cell receptor beta chains below was sequenced from the same sample in a study of blood T cell repertoires in COVID-19 (dated by TCRdb to the early 2020s). Receptor libraries were prepared by the immunoSEQ multiplex PCR assay. TCRdb stores this immuneACCESS table with in-frame sequences only. Part of the clones is absent; in the studies checked, under half of the shortfall reflects unresolved V genes, and no reason is known for the rest. The sample contains roughly 180,000 clones, about 85% of them found a single time. Approximately 2.1% of the sample belongs to the ten largest clones. Sequencing was performed on peripheral blood. The receptors shown here come from a man in his sixties or seventies with active or convalescent COVID-19.

This chain joins TRBV28 and TRBJ2-7; D is unclear. CDR3 length: 13 residues. CDR1 MDHEN and CDR2 SYDVKM come from the germline V gene. The V end lost 8 bases, the J end lost 0 bases, and 11 bases lay between the germline ends. CDR3 in DNA: TGTGCCAGCTTCTCAGGTTTCTCCTACGAGCAGTACTTC. Protein product: CASFSGFSYEQYF.

The gene calls are TRBV30 and TRBJ1-6; D ambiguous. The V gene lost 1 base and the J gene lost 5 bases, with 9 bases spanning the gap. This CDR3 is built from 14 residues. Germline CDR1 is GTSNPN and CDR2 is SVGIG (reference sequence). In DNA, the CDR3 is TGTGCCTGGAGTGCGGGTAGTAATAATTCACCCCTCCACTTT. Amino acids: CAWSAGSNNSPLHF.

The V gene is TRBV6-1, the J gene TRBJ2-7; TRBD2 matches at 9 bases. The V gene end was trimmed by 2 bases and the J gene end by 3 bases; junction bases not matched to a gene: 5. This CDR3 comprises 15 residues. CDR1 and CDR2 (germline): MNHNS, SASEGT. The CDR3: CASSEQGLALYEQYF. The CDR3 bases are TGTGCCAGCAGTGAACAAGGACTAGCGCTCTACGAGCAGTACTTC.